This record covers a single T cell receptor beta chain. Its antigen is as yet unknown. The data derive from a study of cytomegalovirus exposure and HLA in healthy donors. Findings and caveats of the study: Presence/absence results assume similar sequencing depth per donor, which may not hold.

The CDR3 is 12 residues long. The V end was cut by 6 bases, the J end by 7 bases, with 10 bases between. Germline-derived CDR1 and CDR2 are MNHEY and SVGAGI. 60 Vbeta and 13 Jbeta primers were used in PCR. The repertoire was sequenced with immunoSEQ multiplex PCR; TCRdb's copy has only in-frame clones and lacks some. The table lists more than 110,000 clones, more than 70% of them singletons, with approximately 4.9% in the top ten. The sample comprised PBMCs. The chain has TRBV6-5 and TRBJ1-3; a weak D match, TRBD1 (5 bases). This sequence was found in a woman in her 50s in good health and CMV-seronegative. The CDR3 nucleotides read TGTGCCAGCAGCCCGGGGGGTAACACCATATATTTT. Protein sequence: CASSPGGNTIYF.